The next 18 T cell receptor beta chains were all read from a single sample in a study of blood T cell repertoires in COVID-19. This table comes from immunoSEQ multiplex PCR, and its TCRdb copy is limited to in-frame clones, with some not included. The sample includes about 72,000 clones, 85% to 90% seen only once; the top ten take approximately 10%. Sequences were obtained from peripheral blood. The receptors stem from a man in his sixties or seventies with active or convalescent COVID-19.

The V gene is TRBV6-5, the J gene TRBJ1-1; D is perhaps TRBD1 (6 bases). The CDR3 extends over 14 amino acids. Germline V CDR1 and CDR2: MNHEY, SVGAGI. V was cut by 6 bases and J by 5 bases, with 16 bases left in between. The CDR3 protein is CASRARGGRTEAFF. The CDR3 coding sequence is TGTGCCAGCAGGGCCCGGGGGGGGCGGACTGAAGCTTTCTTT.

The gene calls are TRBV7-9 and TRBJ2-7; possible D gene TRBD1, 6 bases. Per the germline V gene, CDR1 is SEHNR and CDR2 is FQNEAQ (reference sequence). Trimming stripped 4 bases from V and 2 bases from J, with 15 bases between. The CDR3 extends over 15 amino acids. The CDR3 DNA follows: TGTGCCAGCAGCTGGGGTGGGACAAATCCCTACGAGCAGTACTTC. Translating gives CASSWGGTNPYEQYF.

The chain employs TRBV30 and TRBJ2-7, with unresolved D. V lost 1 base and J lost 4, with 14 bases in between. Per germline, CDR1 GTSNPN and CDR2 SVGIG (reference sequence). This CDR3 has 14 residues. CDR3 loop: CAWSGGTFTYEQYF. CDR3 coding DNA: TGTGCCTGGAGTGGAGGAACCTTTACATACGAGCAGTACTTC.

The chain recombines TRBV10-3 with TRBJ1-1, with 11 nucleotides matching TRBD1. After removal of 7 bases from V and 3 bases from J, the junction contained 7 bases not matched to a gene. This CDR3 spans 15 amino acids. Germline CDR1 is ENHRY and CDR2 is SYGVKD. This CDR3 is CAITRTGGSDTEAFF. The CDR3 region has the DNA TGTGCCATCACCAGGACAGGGGGCAGCGACACTGAAGCTTTCTTT.

This chain connects TRBV2 to TRBJ1-4; no clear D gene. The V end lost 0 bases, the J end lost 7 bases, and 15 bases lay between the germline ends. CDR1 and CDR2 (germline): SNHLY, FYNNEI. The CDR3 is 16 amino acids. The CDR3 DNA reads TGTGCCAGCAGTGAAGCCCAGATTCAGGATGGTGAAAAACTGTTTTTT. This translates into CASSEAQIQDGEKLFF.

The chain has TRBV27 and TRBJ2-3, with D possibly TRBD2 on 5 matching bases. The germline gives CDR1 MNHEY, CDR2 SMNVEV (reference sequence). Trimming removed 5 bases at V and 6 bases at J, with 15 bases between. This CDR3 is 14 amino acids long. Written as DNA, the CDR3 is TGTGCCAGCAGTCCCGAGGTGGGCGGGGATACGCAGTATTTT. This codes for CASSPEVGGDTQYF.

The chain uses TRBV6-4 and TRBJ2-1, with a possible D match to TRBD1 (6 bases). V lost 10 bases, J lost 3 bases, and 10 bases lay in between. The CDR3 is made up of 12 amino acids. Germline V lookup: CDR1 MRHNA, CDR2 SNTAGT. CDR3 in amino acids: CATTDSYNEQFF. DNA of the CDR3: TGTGCCACCACGGACAGCTACAATGAGCAGTTCTTC.

The chain couples TRBV9 to TRBJ2-5; D may be TRBD1 (5 bases). Germline assignment: CDR1 SGDLS and CDR2 YYNGEE. The CDR3 is 14 amino acids. V was shortened by 5 bases and J by 4 bases, with 15 bases between the two germline ends. The DNA for the CDR3 is TGTGCCAGCAGTTGGGGCGGTAGAGGAGAGACCCAGTACTTC. Translated: CASSWGGRGETQYF. The full variable domain, completed using reference TRBV9 and TRBJ2-5, is DSGVTQTPKHLITATGQRVTLRCSPRSGDLSVYWYQQSLDQGLQFLIQYYNGEERAKGNILERFSAQQFPDLHSELNLSSLELGDSALYFCASSWGGRGETQYFGPGTRLLVL.

CDR3 nucleotide sequence: TGTGCCAGCACCAGGGAATGGGACACTGAAGCTTTCTTT. Encoded protein: CASTREWDTEAFF. This chain links TRBV9 with TRBJ1-1; D possibly corresponds to TRBD1 (5 bases). CDR1 and CDR2 from the germline V gene are SGDLS and YYNGEE. The CDR3 is 13 residues long. The ends were cut back, 6 bases at V and 3 bases at J, with 12 bases in the middle.

V is TRBV4-2 and J is TRBJ2-7; 9 nucleotides align to TRBD1. Germline CDR1 reads LGHNA; CDR2 reads YNFKEQ. This CDR3 region has 15 residues. Trimming took 1 base from V and 5 from J; bases not matched to a gene: 6. The CDR3 loop is CASSQVDRGRDEQYF. CDR3 nucleotides: TGTGCCAGCAGCCAAGTCGACAGGGGGAGGGACGAGCAGTACTTC.

This sequence joins TRBV2 and TRBJ1-6; D ambiguous. Trimming pared 2 bases from V and 6 bases from J, leaving 11 bases between. This CDR3 is built from 15 residues. Per germline, CDR1 SNHLY and CDR2 FYNNEI. Here the CDR3 DNA reads TGTGCCAGCAGTGAACGAGCAGCGAGTAATTCACCCCTCCACTTT. As protein: CASSERAASNSPLHF. The complete variable domain, with remaining parts taken from reference TRBV2 and TRBJ1-6, reads EPEVTQTPSHQVTQMGQEVILRCVPISNHLYFYWYRQILGQKVEFLVSFYNNEISEKSEIFDDQFSVERPDGSNFTLKIRSTKLEDSAMYFCASSERAASNSPLHFGNGTRLTVT.

The V call is TRBV3-1 (or the pseudogene TRBV3-2), the J call TRBJ2-1, with 10 bases aligning to TRBD1. The J segment lost 11 bases and the V segment lost 2 bases, leaving 6 bases of the junction unmatched. The V gene's germline CDR1 is LGHDT and CDR2 YNNKEL (reference sequence). The CDR3 has 14 amino acids. CDR3 sequence reads: CASSQRQGASQQFF. DNA of the CDR3: TGTGCCAGCAGCCAACGACAGGGGGCATCTCAGCAGTTCTTC.

The chain uses TRBV30 and TRBJ2-7; TRBD2 matches 7 bases. The CDR3 consists of 12 residues. The germline V gene has CDR1 GTSNPN and CDR2 SVGIG (reference sequence). V trimming: 2 bases; J trimming: 7 bases; junction bases outside the gene matches: 5. CDR3 bases: TGTGCCTGGAGTATTCAGCGGGGTGAGCAGTACTTC. It encodes CAWSIQRGEQYF.

The rearrangement links TRBV5-1 to TRBJ2-1; TRBD2 matches at 9 bases. Trimming took 5 bases from V and 8 from J; bases not matched to a gene: 8. There are 14 residues in the CDR3. Germline-derived CDR1 and CDR2 are SGHRS and YFSETQ. The CDR3 is CASRLLAGIHEQFF. The DNA of the CDR3 is TGCGCCAGCAGGCTGCTAGCGGGAATCCATGAGCAGTTCTTC.

The chain links TRBV9 to TRBJ2-3; D gene unclear. Per germline, CDR1 SGDLS and CDR2 YYNGEE. This CDR3 has 15 amino acids. With 0 bases removed from V and 2 bases from J, the gap between germline ends came to 10 bases. The CDR3 sequence: CASSVGSHPTDTQYF. CDR3 DNA sequence: TGTGCCAGCAGCGTAGGAAGCCATCCCACAGATACGCAGTATTTT.

The chain recombines TRBV4-3 with TRBJ2-7; 7 nucleotides match TRBD2. This CDR3 has 17 amino acids. The V segment lost 0 bases and the J segment 2 bases; nucleotides outside the gene matches: 10. The V gene's germline CDR1 is LGHNA and CDR2 YSLEER. The CDR3 region has the DNA TGCGCCAGCAGCCAAGATTGGCGCGGGACTATTACCTACGAGCAGTACTTC. Its translation: CASSQDWRGTITYEQYF.

This clone was counted once. This sequence joins TRBV4-1 and TRBJ1-4; TRBD1 matches at 7 bases. Germline CDR1 reads MGHRA; CDR2 reads YSYEKL. This CDR3 spans 15 amino acids. The junction had 6 bases not matched to a gene; V was cut back by 4 bases and J by 4 bases. As DNA, the CDR3 is TGCGCCAGCAGCCGTCACGGGACAGATAATGAAAAACTGTTTTTT. It yields the protein CASSRHGTDNEKLFF.

The gene calls are TRBV15 and TRBJ2-7, with 7 bases identical to TRBD2. CDR3 length: 15 residues. CDR1 and CDR2 from the germline V gene are LNHNV and YYDKDF (reference sequence). The V segment lost 0 bases and the J segment 4 bases; nucleotides outside the gene matches: 6. CDR3 in DNA: TGTGCCACCAGCAGAGATCTGGGGGGAGGGTACGAGCAGTACTTC. Protein sequence: CATSRDLGGGYEQYF.